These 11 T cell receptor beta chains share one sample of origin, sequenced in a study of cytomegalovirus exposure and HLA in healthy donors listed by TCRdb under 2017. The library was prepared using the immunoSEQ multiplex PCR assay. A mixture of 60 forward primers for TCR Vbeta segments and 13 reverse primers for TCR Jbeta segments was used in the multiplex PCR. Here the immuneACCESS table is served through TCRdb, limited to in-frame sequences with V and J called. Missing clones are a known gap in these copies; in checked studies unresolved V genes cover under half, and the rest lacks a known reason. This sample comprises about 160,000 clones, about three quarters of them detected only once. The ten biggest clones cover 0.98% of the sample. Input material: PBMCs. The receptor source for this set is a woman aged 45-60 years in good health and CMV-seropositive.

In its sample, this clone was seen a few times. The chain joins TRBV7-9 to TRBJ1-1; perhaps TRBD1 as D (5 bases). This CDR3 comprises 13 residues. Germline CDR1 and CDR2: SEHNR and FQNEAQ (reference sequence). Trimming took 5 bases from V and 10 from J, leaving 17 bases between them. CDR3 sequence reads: CASSPRPGWGAFF. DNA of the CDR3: TGTGCCAGCAGCCCACGTCCAGGGTGGGGAGCTTTCTTT.

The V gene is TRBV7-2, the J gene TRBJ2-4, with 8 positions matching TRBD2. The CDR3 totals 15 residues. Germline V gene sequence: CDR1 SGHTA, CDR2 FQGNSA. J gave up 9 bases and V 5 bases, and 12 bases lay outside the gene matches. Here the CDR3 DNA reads TGTGCCAGCAGCACTTCCGGCAGCGGGAGTGGCATTCAGTACTTC. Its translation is CASSTSGSGSGIQYF.

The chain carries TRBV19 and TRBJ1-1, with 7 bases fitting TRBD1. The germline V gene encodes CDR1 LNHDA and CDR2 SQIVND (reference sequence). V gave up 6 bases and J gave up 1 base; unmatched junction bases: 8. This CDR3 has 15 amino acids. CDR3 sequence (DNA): TGTGCCAGTAGAGGGAGAGGGGGCCGGAACACTGAAGCTTTCTTT. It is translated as CASRGRGGRNTEAFF. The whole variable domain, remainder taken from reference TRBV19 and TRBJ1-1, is DGGITQSPKYLFRKEGQNVTLSCEQNLNHDAMYWYRQDPGQGLRLIYYSQIVNDFQKGDIAEGYSVSREKKESFPLTVTSAQKNPTAFYLCASRGRGGRNTEAFFGQGTRLTVV.

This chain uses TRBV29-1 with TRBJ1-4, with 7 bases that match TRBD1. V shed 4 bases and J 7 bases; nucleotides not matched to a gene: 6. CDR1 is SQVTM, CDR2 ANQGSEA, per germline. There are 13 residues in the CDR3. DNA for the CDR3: TGCAGCGTTGGAAAGGGGGCTGGTGAAAAACTGTTTTTT. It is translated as CSVGKGAGEKLFF.

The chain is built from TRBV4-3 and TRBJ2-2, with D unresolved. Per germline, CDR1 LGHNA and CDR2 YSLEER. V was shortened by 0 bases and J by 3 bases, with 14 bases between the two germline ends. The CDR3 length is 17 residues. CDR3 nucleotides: TGCGCCAGCAGCCAAGATCTAAGAAGGAGTTACACCGGGGAGCTGTTTTTT. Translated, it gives CASSQDLRRSYTGELFF.

Here the CDR3 reads CASSPFERGVDQPQHF. The CDR3 bases are TGCGCCAGCAGCCCGTTCGAGCGGGGTGTGGATCAGCCCCAGCATTTT. V gene TRBV4-1 combines with J gene TRBJ1-5; D is undetermined. Deletions cut 4 bases from V and 5 bases from J, with 18 bases between. This CDR3 contains 16 residues. Per germline, CDR1 MGHRA and CDR2 YSYEKL.

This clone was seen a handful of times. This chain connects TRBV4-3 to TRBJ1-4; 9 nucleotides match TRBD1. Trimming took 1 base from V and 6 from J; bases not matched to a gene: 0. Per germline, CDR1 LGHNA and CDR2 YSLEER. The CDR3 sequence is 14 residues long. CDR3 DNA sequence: TGCGCCAGCAGCCAAGGACAGGGGGATGAAAAACTGTTTTTT. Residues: CASSQGQGDEKLFF.

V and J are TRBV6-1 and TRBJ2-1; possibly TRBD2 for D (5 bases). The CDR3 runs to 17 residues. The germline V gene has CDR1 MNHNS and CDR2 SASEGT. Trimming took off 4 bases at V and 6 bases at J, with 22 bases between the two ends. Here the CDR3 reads CASSGPGWEFVSNEQFF. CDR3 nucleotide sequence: TGTGCCAGCAGTGGGCCTGGATGGGAGTTCGTGAGCAATGAGCAGTTCTTC.

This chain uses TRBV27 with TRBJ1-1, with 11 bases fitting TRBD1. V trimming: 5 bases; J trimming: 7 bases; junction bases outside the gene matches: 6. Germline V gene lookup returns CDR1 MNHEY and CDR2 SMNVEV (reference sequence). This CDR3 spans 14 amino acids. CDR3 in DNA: TGTGCCAGCAGTGGCTACGGGACAGGGGGTGAAGCTTTCTTT. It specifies CASSGYGTGGEAFF.

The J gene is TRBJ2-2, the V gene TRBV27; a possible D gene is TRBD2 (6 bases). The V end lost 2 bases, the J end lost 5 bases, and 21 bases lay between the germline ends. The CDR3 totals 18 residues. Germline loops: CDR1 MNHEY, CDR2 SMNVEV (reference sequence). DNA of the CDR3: TGTGCCAGCAGTTTACGCCCCCGGAGGGAACACCGGACCGGGGAGCTGTTTTTT. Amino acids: CASSLRPRREHRTGELFF.

This chain's CDR3 is CASSQDPQRRTYNSPLHF. The CDR3 nucleotides are TGCGCCAGCAGCCAAGACCCTCAAAGGAGGACCTATAATTCACCCCTCCACTTT. This chain joins TRBV4-3 and TRBJ1-6; D gene uncertain. This CDR3 region has 18 residues. Trimming shortened V by 0 bases and J by 2 bases, and 14 bases separated the two germline ends. Looked up from germline, CDR1 is LGHNA and CDR2 is YSLEER.